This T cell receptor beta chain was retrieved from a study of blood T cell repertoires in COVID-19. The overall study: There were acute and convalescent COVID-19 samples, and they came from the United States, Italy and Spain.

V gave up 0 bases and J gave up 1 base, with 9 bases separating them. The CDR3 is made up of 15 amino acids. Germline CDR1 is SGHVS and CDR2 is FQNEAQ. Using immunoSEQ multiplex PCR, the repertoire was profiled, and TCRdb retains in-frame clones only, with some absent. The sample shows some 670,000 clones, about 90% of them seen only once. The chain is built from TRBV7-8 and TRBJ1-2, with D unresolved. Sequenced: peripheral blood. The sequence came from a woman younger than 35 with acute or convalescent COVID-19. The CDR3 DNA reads TGTGCCAGCAGCTTAGCGGCTTACTATAACTATGGCTACACCTTC. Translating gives CASSLAAYYNYGYTF.